This T cell receptor (beta chain) appears in the sequencing data of a study of T cell responses to AZD1222 COVID-19 vaccine. Second-dose recipients at about 4 or about 12 weeks were treated as one pooled group. This clone was observed once. Its antigen is as yet unknown. Broader study findings: Among AZD1222 vaccinees, only five or six were seropositive at baseline. Clonal diversity was possibly underestimated; the donors were predominantly white British and more often female. Once two AZD1222 doses were given, Spike-specific TCR breadth and depth went up.

The CDR3 loop spans 16 amino acids. Trimming removed 0 bases from V and 4 bases from J, with 15 bases in between. Germline lookup yields CDR1 MGHRA and CDR2 YSYEKL. Sequenced by immunoSEQ multiplex PCR; TCRdb stores in-frame clones only, minus some. In the table there are more than 80,000 clones, around 90% of which are singletons. The chain uses TRBV4-1 and TRBJ2-5; tentative D call: TRBD2 (6 bases). The sequenced sample was peripheral blood, obtained 28 days after the second AZD1222 dose. The receptor was derived from an adult who received the AZD1222 COVID-19 vaccine. The CDR3 region is CASSQDIGVGGETQYF. DNA of the CDR3: TGCGCCAGCAGCCAAGATATAGGGGTCGGGGGAGAGACCCAGTACTTC.